This T cell receptor (beta chain) came from a study of blood T cell repertoires in COVID-19. For the study at large: The United States, Italy and Spain were the sources of the acute and convalescent COVID-19 samples. T cells, B-cell-depleted T cells, or PBMCs supplied cDNA or gDNA.

Study processing details: Nucleated cell number was recorded as an estimate derived from reference gene primer amplification. Data came from immunoSEQ multiplex PCR; TCRdb stores just in-frame clones and leaves some out. D and trimming were read from the DNA, whereas the V and J calls and clone size are those reported in that table. In the table there are about 290,000 clones, 75% to 90% of which are singletons. The CDR3 contains 15 residues. The receptor was isolated from a woman aged 25 to 39 with active or convalescent COVID-19. What was sequenced was peripheral blood. The chain uses TRBV21-1 and TRBJ2-7; TRBD1, the table's D call, was not compared with the DNA. TRBV21-1 is a recognized pseudogene. CDR3: CASTLGTGDYYEQYF. CDR3 coding DNA: TGTGCCAGCACCCTAGGGACAGGGGACTACTACGAGCAGTACTTC.